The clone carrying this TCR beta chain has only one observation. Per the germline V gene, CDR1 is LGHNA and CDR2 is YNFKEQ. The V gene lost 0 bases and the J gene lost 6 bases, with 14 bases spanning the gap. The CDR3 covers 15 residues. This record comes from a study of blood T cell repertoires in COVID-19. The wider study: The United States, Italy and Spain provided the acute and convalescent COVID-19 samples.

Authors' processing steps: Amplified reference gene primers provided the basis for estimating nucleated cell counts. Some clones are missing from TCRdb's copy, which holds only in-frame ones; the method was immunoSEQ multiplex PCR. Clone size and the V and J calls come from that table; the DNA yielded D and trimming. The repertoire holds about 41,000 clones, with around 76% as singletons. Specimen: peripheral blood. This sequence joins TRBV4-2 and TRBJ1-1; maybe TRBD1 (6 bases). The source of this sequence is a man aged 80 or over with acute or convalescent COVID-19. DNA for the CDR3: TGTGCCAGCAGCCAAGAGTTACAGGGCTGGTCTGAAGCTTTCTTT. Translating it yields CASSQELQGWSEAFF.